This T cell receptor beta chain came from a study of control samples from healthy donors and cancer patients. The V end lost 2 bases, the J end lost 5 bases, and 9 bases lay between the germline ends. The germline V gene encodes CDR1 MNHNS and CDR2 SASEGT. This CDR3 contains 13 residues. Clones were read by immunoSEQ multiplex PCR, and TCRdb kept only the in-frame ones, dropping some. This table has 84,000 or so clones, approximately 82% appearing once. This chain joins TRBV6-1 and TRBJ2-5, with D unclear. Material for sequencing was PBMCs. The TCR originated in a man in his 60s with head and neck cancer. The CDR3 reads CASSERFGETQYF. In DNA, the CDR3 is TGTGCCAGCAGTGAAAGGTTCGGGGAGACCCAGTACTTC.